The next 32 T cell receptor beta chains were all read from a single sample in a study of T cell responses to AZD1222 COVID-19 vaccine. TCRdb's table, derived via immunoSEQ multiplex PCR, lists solely in-frame clones and lacks some. The sample yields 150,000 or so clones, about 93% seen once. The sample here was peripheral blood, taken on day 0 of AZD1222 vaccination. These receptors were obtained from an adult in good health.

V usage is TRBV7-9 and J usage is TRBJ1-4; no clear D. Trimming stripped 1 base from V and 5 bases from J, with 11 bases between. The germline V gene encodes CDR1 SEHNR and CDR2 FQNEAQ (reference sequence). The CDR3 loop spans 15 amino acids. The CDR3 loop reads CASSLGGGENEKLFF. In nucleotides, the CDR3 is TGTGCCAGCAGCTTAGGAGGCGGAGAAAATGAAAAACTGTTTTTT.

This clone was seen a single time. The chain couples TRBV7-3 to TRBJ2-3; TRBD1 matches 7 bases. Trimming removed 1 base from V and 7 bases from J; junction bases left unmatched: 5. The CDR3 covers 14 residues. The germline gives CDR1 SGHTA, CDR2 FQGTGA. The CDR3, as DNA: TGTGCCAGCAGCTTAAGCTGGGACAGCCATACGCAGTATTTT. Translating it yields CASSLSWDSHTQYF.

This rearrangement joins TRBV20-1 to TRBJ2-7, with D tentatively TRBD2 (6 bases). V gave up 3 bases and J gave up 0 bases, with 12 bases separating them. From germline, CDR1 is DFQATT and CDR2 SNEGSKA (reference sequence). This CDR3 is 14 amino acids long. CDR3: CSASPPRGSYEQYF. In nucleotides, the CDR3 is TGCAGTGCTAGTCCCCCGCGGGGCTCCTACGAGCAGTACTTC.

The chain employs TRBV30 and TRBJ1-6; D is ambiguous. Trimming left V 0 bases short and J 3 bases short, with 12 bases between. The CDR3 has 16 residues. The germline gives CDR1 GTSNPN, CDR2 SVGIG (reference sequence). The CDR3 sequence: CAWSVGSLNYNSPLHF. CDR3 DNA: TGTGCCTGGAGTGTAGGCAGCCTGAACTATAATTCACCCCTCCACTTT.

J is TRBJ2-2 and V is TRBV18, with D perhaps TRBD1 or TRBD2 (6 bases each). Germline V gene data show CDR1 as KGHSH and CDR2 as LQKENI. V lost 1 base and J 0 bases, leaving 12 bases between the germline ends. The CDR3 totals 17 residues. The CDR3, as DNA: TGTGCCAGCTCACCACGTCCGGGGGCGCCGAACACCGGGGAGCTGTTTTTT. It specifies CASSPRPGAPNTGELFF.

V gene TRBV18 combines with J gene TRBJ2-1; no firm D call. Germline CDR1 and CDR2: KGHSH and LQKENI. This CDR3 region has 14 residues. V lost 3 bases, J lost 3 bases, and 9 bases lay in between. The CDR3 region has the DNA TGTGCCAGCTCACCCGCCGTAGGCTACAATGAGCAGTTCTTC. This gives the protein CASSPAVGYNEQFF.

This clone was seen only once. The V gene is TRBV5-6, the J gene TRBJ2-7; 9 positions match TRBD1. V lost 4 bases, J lost 5 bases, and 7 bases stayed unmatched. The CDR3 has 14 residues. CDR1 SGHDT and CDR2 YYEEEE come from the germline V gene. The CDR3 sequence is CASSPPGQGNEQYF. The CDR3, as DNA: TGTGCCAGCAGCCCGCCGGGACAGGGAAACGAGCAGTACTTC.

The rearrangement uses TRBV7-9 and TRBJ2-1; D might be TRBD1 (5 bases). V was pared by 2 bases and J by 12 bases, with 11 bases between. This CDR3 comprises 12 residues. Per the germline V gene, CDR1 is SEHNR and CDR2 is FQNEAQ (reference sequence). The CDR3 bases are TGTGCCAGCAGCTTACAGACAGACGGGCAGTTCTTC. Protein: CASSLQTDGQFF.

The chain combines TRBV14 with TRBJ2-2, with D perhaps matching TRBD2 (6 bases). The CDR3 loop spans 16 amino acids. CDR1 and CDR2 (germline): SGHDN, FVKESK. V was trimmed by 4 bases and J by 1 base, leaving 13 bases between them. The CDR3 coding sequence is TGTGCCAGCAGCCGGGGACTCCCGCTGAACACCGGGGAGCTGTTTTTT. Its translation: CASSRGLPLNTGELFF.

This chain connects TRBV5-1 to TRBJ2-7; 9 bases are a match to TRBD1. V lost 2 bases, J lost 2 bases, and 5 bases stayed unmatched. Germline CDR1 and CDR2: SGHRS and YFSETQ. CDR3 size: 15 residues. CDR3 in DNA: TGCGCCAGCAGCTTAGGGACAGGGTCAACCTACGAGCAGTACTTC. Residues: CASSLGTGSTYEQYF.

The rearrangement uses TRBV7-9 and TRBJ1-2, with 8 positions matching TRBD1. Trimming took 5 bases from V and 7 from J; bases not matched to a gene: 18. CDR3 length equals 17 residues. CDR1 SEHNR and CDR2 FQNEAQ come from the germline V gene (reference sequence). CDR3 DNA sequence: TGTGCCAGCAGCACGCAGACTCCCCGGGACAGGATTTTTGGCTACACCTTC. It translates to CASSTQTPRDRIFGYTF.

J is TRBJ2-7 and V is TRBV5-1; 9 bases are shared with TRBD2. This CDR3 is built from 15 residues. The germline V gene has CDR1 SGHRS and CDR2 YFSETQ. The junction had 11 bases not matched to a gene; V was cut back by 4 bases and J by 6 bases. The CDR3 region is CASSEIPGTSSEQYF. The CDR3 region has the DNA TGCGCCAGCAGCGAGATACCCGGGACTAGCAGCGAGCAGTACTTC.

V usage is TRBV2 and J usage is TRBJ2-1, with TRBD2 matching 8 bases. Germline CDR1 SNHLY, CDR2 FYNNEI. The CDR3 has 16 amino acids. After removal of 10 bases from V and 8 bases from J, the junction contained 19 bases not matched to a gene. Here the CDR3 reads CATAGLGERELDEQFF. In DNA, the CDR3 is TGTGCCACTGCTGGCCTGGGGGAGCGGGAGTTGGATGAGCAGTTCTTC.

The V and J genes are TRBV7-3 and TRBJ1-3; D is undetermined. The CDR3 totals 13 residues. The ends were cut back, 5 bases at V and 1 base at J, with 6 bases in the middle. Germline values: CDR1 SGHTA, CDR2 FQGTGA. The CDR3 reads CASSPSSGNTIYF. The CDR3 DNA reads TGTGCCAGCAGCCCCTCGTCTGGAAACACCATATATTTT.

The J gene is TRBJ2-3, the V gene TRBV18; 10 bases agree with TRBD2. Germline CDR1 and CDR2: KGHSH and LQKENI. V lost 1 base and J lost 0; bases outside the gene matches: 4. This CDR3 comprises 17 residues. The CDR3 is CASSPRRTSGSTDTQYF. CDR3 DNA sequence: TGTGCCAGCTCACCACGTCGGACTAGCGGTAGCACAGATACGCAGTATTTT.

The V call is TRBV5-6, the J call TRBJ2-1; weak D call: TRBD2 (6 bases). V was shortened by 6 bases and J by 8 bases, with 9 bases between the two germline ends. Germline CDR1 and CDR2: SGHDT and YYEEEE. This CDR3 contains 11 residues. The CDR3: CASNRGDEQFF. The CDR3 bases are TGTGCCAGCAACCGCGGGGATGAGCAGTTCTTC.

As for this clone: This CDR3 is also generated by other DNA sequences in the sample. The V and J genes are TRBV6-5 and TRBJ1-2; D might be TRBD1 (5 bases). CDR1 and CDR2 from the germline V gene are MNHEY and SVGAGI. CDR3 size: 13 residues. The V and J ends lost 3 bases and 5 bases respectively, with 10 bases between them. The CDR3 DNA follows: TGTGCCAGCAGTTATTCGGGGGGGTATGGCTACACCTTC. It is translated as CASSYSGGYGYTF.

This chain connects TRBV7-4 to TRBJ2-7; 8 bases are a match to TRBD1. CDR3 length: 15 amino acids. In germline, CDR1 is SGHVT, CDR2 SQSDAQ. With V trimmed by 5 bases and J by 4 bases, 10 bases remained unmatched. CDR3 in DNA: TGTGCCAGCAGCGTCGCAGGGGGCAAGAAGTACGAGCAGTACTTC. Protein product: CASSVAGGKKYEQYF. Combining the CDR3 with reference TRBV7-4 and TRBJ2-7 gives the whole variable domain GAGVSQSPRYKVAKRGRDVALRCDSISGHVTLYWYRQTLGQGSEVLTYSQSDAQRDKSGRPSGRFSAERPERSVSTLKIQRTEQGDSAVYLCASSVAGGKKYEQYFGPGTRLTVT.

This chain uses TRBV6-2 or TRBV6-3 with TRBJ1-1; no reliable D call. The V end lost 2 bases, the J end lost 11 bases, and 12 bases lay between the germline ends. This CDR3 comprises 12 residues. The germline V gene encodes CDR1 MNHEY and CDR2 SVGEGT. The CDR3 bases are TGTGCCAGCAGTTACAACACCGCTGGCGCTTTCTTT. Its translation is CASSYNTAGAFF.

This chain uses TRBV7-2 with TRBJ1-5; tentative D call: TRBD1 (5 bases). The CDR3 covers 16 residues. The V end was cut by 5 bases, the J end by 4 bases, with 18 bases between. Looked up from germline, CDR1 is SGHTA and CDR2 is FQGNSA. CDR3 nucleotide sequence: TGTGCCAGCAGCCCTCGGGCTGGGACTTCTAATCAGCCCCAGCATTTT. Translation gives CASSPRAGTSNQPQHF. Full variable domain (remainder filled in from reference TRBV7-2 and TRBJ1-5): GAGVSQSPSNKVTEKGKDVELRCDPISGHTALYWYRQSLGQGLEFLIYFQGNSAPDKSGLPSDRFSAERTGGSVSTLTIQRTQQEDSAVYLCASSPRAGTSNQPQHFGDGTRLSIL.

This chain joins TRBV5-1 and TRBJ2-2; tentative D call: TRBD1 (5 bases). CDR1 and CDR2 from the germline V gene are SGHRS and YFSETQ. The CDR3 covers 16 residues. Trimming removed 0 bases from V and 5 bases from J, with 14 bases in between. CDR3 amino acids: CASSLGQSYPTGELFF. In DNA, the CDR3 is TGCGCCAGCAGCTTGGGACAGAGCTACCCTACCGGGGAGCTGTTTTTT.

The chain is built from TRBV18 and TRBJ1-5, with TRBD1 matching over 7 bases. The CDR3 is made up of 20 amino acids. CDR1 KGHSH and CDR2 LQKENI come from the germline V gene. V was pared by 3 bases and J by 0 bases, with 17 bases of the junction left unmatched. The CDR3 nucleotides are TGTGCCAGCTCACCGGCGAACAGGGGAGGCAATAAATATAGCAATCAGCCCCAGCATTTT. This translates into CASSPANRGGNKYSNQPQHF.

V and J are TRBV7-9 and TRBJ2-1; D assignment may be TRBD1 or TRBD2 (6 bases each). V shed 4 bases and J shed 8 bases, with 18 bases lying between them. The germline CDR1 and CDR2 sequences are SEHNR and FQNEAQ (reference sequence). This CDR3 has 15 amino acids. The chain's CDR3 is CASSSRGEAHHEQFF. The CDR3 bases are TGTGCCAGCAGCTCGAGGGGGGAGGCCCACCATGAGCAGTTCTTC.

The V and J genes are TRBV7-9 and TRBJ1-1; 10 nucleotides align to TRBD1. This CDR3 has 14 amino acids. CDR1 and CDR2 from the germline V gene are SEHNR and FQNEAQ (reference sequence). After removal of 5 bases from V and 5 bases from J, the junction contained 5 bases not matched to a gene. CDR3 nucleotide sequence: TGTGCCAGCAGCCCCGGACAGGGGGAAACTGAAGCTTTCTTT. This sequence encodes CASSPGQGETEAFF.

This sequence joins TRBV19 and TRBJ1-2; tentative D call: TRBD1 (5 bases). CDR1 and CDR2 from the germline V gene are LNHDA and SQIVND (reference sequence). This CDR3 is 16 amino acids long. V was pared by 4 bases and J by 4 bases, with 19 bases between. The CDR3 region is CASSTGARPVGYGYTF. CDR3 coding DNA: TGTGCCAGTAGTACTGGGGCCCGACCTGTGGGCTATGGCTACACCTTC.

This chain connects TRBV6-5 to TRBJ2-7, with D tentatively TRBD2 (5 bases). Trimming took 11 bases from V and 0 from J, leaving 17 bases between them. CDR1 is MNHEY, CDR2 SVGAGI, per germline. CDR3 length: 14 amino acids. The CDR3, as DNA: TGTGCCTCCTCAGGCTTAGGGAGCTCCTACGAGCAGTACTTC. Its protein is CASSGLGSSYEQYF.

This clone was seen just once. The chain carries TRBV7-3 and TRBJ1-2; D is perhaps TRBD1 (5 bases). The CDR3 has 13 amino acids. Germline V lookup: CDR1 SGHTA, CDR2 FQGTGA. V was clipped by 5 bases and J by 2 bases, with 9 bases between them. The CDR3 is CASSPGENYGYTF. The DNA for the CDR3 is TGTGCCAGCAGCCCGGGGGAGAACTATGGCTACACCTTC.

On this clone itself: Other DNA sequences of this sample code for an identical CDR3. The J gene is TRBJ1-5, the V gene TRBV2; D unresolved. V lost 6 bases and J 11 bases, leaving 17 bases between the germline ends. This CDR3 comprises 13 residues. The germline V gene has CDR1 SNHLY and CDR2 FYNNEI. CDR3 loop: CASSSGRFGAQHF. In DNA form, the CDR3 reads TGTGCCAGCAGCTCCGGACGGTTTGGGGCCCAGCATTTT.

The chain has TRBV28 and TRBJ1-6, with D possibly TRBD1 on 5 matching bases. CDR1 MDHEN and CDR2 SYDVKM come from the germline V gene. CDR3 length: 12 amino acids. The germline V and J ends were trimmed by 6 bases and 13 bases, with 13 bases remaining between them. CDR3 protein: CASSPPRGPLHF. CDR3 nucleotide sequence: TGTGCCAGCAGCCCCCCACGGGGGCCCCTCCACTTT.

The chain has TRBV19 and TRBJ1-1, with D possibly being TRBD1 (5 bases). The V end lost 4 bases, the J end lost 4 bases, and 16 bases lay between the germline ends. Germline CDR1 LNHDA, CDR2 SQIVND (reference sequence). This CDR3 contains 15 residues. The CDR3 spells CASSTQLLGVTEAFF. As DNA, the CDR3 is TGTGCCAGTAGTACCCAACTGCTGGGGGTCACTGAAGCTTTCTTT.

The rearrangement uses TRBV7-3 and TRBJ2-1, with a possible D match to TRBD2 (5 bases). Looked up from germline, CDR1 is SGHTA and CDR2 is FQGTGA. V was pared by 4 bases and J by 1 base, with 11 bases between. The CDR3 has 15 amino acids. The CDR3 sequence is CASSSLGGSYNEQFF. Written as DNA, the CDR3 is TGTGCCAGCAGCTCCCTTGGAGGTTCCTACAATGAGCAGTTCTTC.

This rearrangement joins TRBV11-2 to TRBJ2-5; tentatively, D is TRBD2 (5 bases). Germline V gene data show CDR1 as SGHAT and CDR2 as FQNNGV. CDR3 length equals 15 residues. V lost 1 base and J 5 bases, leaving 14 bases between the germline ends. The DNA for the CDR3 is TGTGCCAGCAGCTTAGTAGGCGGGCTGGGGGAGACCCAGTACTTC. Translation gives CASSLVGGLGETQYF.